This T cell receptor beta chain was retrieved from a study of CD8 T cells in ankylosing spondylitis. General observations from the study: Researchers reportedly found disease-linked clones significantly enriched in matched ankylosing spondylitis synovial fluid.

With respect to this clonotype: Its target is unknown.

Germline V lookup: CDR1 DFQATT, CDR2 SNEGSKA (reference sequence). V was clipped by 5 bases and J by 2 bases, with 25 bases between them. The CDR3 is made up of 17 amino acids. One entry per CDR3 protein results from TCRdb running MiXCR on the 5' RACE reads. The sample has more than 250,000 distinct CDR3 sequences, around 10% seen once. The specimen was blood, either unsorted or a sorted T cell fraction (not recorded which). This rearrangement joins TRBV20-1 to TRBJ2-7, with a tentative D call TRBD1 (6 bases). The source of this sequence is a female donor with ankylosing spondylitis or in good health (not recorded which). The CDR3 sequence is CSALYRPRGPGTYEQYF. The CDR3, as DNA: TGCAGTGCTCTCTATCGTCCCAGGGGCCCCGGGACCTACGAGCAGTACTTC.